The T cell receptor (beta chain) described here comes from a study of shared clonotypes between healthy human individuals (dated by TCRdb to 2018 to 2020). Turning to the overall study: A couple of women and three men aged 18 to 49 years were included in the cohort. For each donor, CD4 naive and CD4 memory were each run on three plates, CD8 naive on two plates, and CD8 memory on one plate. The study deeply sequenced blood TCR repertoires of about 5 healthy adults to estimate repertoire size and the extent of clonotype sharing between individuals. Leukapheresis yielded between about 0.85 and 10 billion PBMCs per donor. To increase sequencing depth and limit assay-specific biases, TCR repertoire library preparation and sequencing were carried out by different laboratories using diverse techniques.

The CDR3 contains 15 residues, cysteine and phenylalanine counted. Only the CDR3 DNA is retained, 45 bases long and in frame from the first base. CDR1 and CDR2, looked up from the germline V gene, are SGHRS and YFSETQ. V gives up 1 base and J gives up 5 bases, and the segment between their germline ends measures 14 bases. On this clone itself: The target of this receptor is not known. No base quality information exists; no much larger clone differs at one position.

Using the deep immunoSEQ assay, multiplex PCR amplified TCR CDR3 regions from genomic DNA. Extracted genomic DNA from each cell subset was distributed evenly across all wells of several immunoSEQ 96-well plates, and each plate was treated as a replicate. Each replicate PCR for sorted subsets received approximately 200 ng genomic DNA, equal to tens of thousands of T cell genomes. Purified libraries were measured with a Qubit 3.0 fluorometer, size-checked on a Bioanalyzer 2100, and measured again with the KAPA Library Quantification kit. Every immunoSEQ 96-well plate was sequenced on a dedicated single-read 150-cycle Illumina NextSeq 550 flow cell. As for how the authors treated the data: Because only junctional sequences without quality scores were contained in the immunoSEQ output, filtering matching that applied to full-length reads could not be performed. To assign V/J genes and CDR3, sequences were annotated against IMGT germline references using PyIR, a Python wrapper for IgBLAST v1.9. Reads were removed for weak V/J assignments (E-value above 1e-6), missing CDR3, stop codons, out-of-frame junctions, or ambiguous translated residues. V3J clonotypes were defined by identical inferred V gene, J gene, and CDR3 amino acid sequence. To compute the percentage overlap between repertoires, the number of shared unique clonotypes was divided by the size of the smaller repertoire. Repertoire richness was assessed with RTK rarefaction, the Chao1 estimator, and Recon v2.1 estimates of unobserved clonotypes. OLGA was used to compute generation probabilities for all TCRbeta clonotypes that the gDNA method yielded from a few donors. What TCRdb holds here is the immuneACCESS table cut down to in-frame rearrangements. Part of the clones is not present; checked against another copy, under half of the missing clones reflect an unresolved V gene, and the others are unexplained. V and J calls and clone size are as listed in that table; D and trimming were resolved from the DNA. This sample is represented by approximately 1.5 million clones; 95% to 99% of them were singletons. The biggest ten clones account for 0.4% to 0.55% of the sample.

Healthy HIV-negative adults with no recently reported acute infections or vaccinations were included as donors. Every donor was a Caucasian adult living in Nashville, Tennessee, USA. CD4+ T cells were enriched through magnetic negative selection, after which naive cells were positively selected on CD45RA and the remaining negative fraction served as the memory subset. Blood was collected by leukapheresis, and PBMCs were isolated by Ficoll-Histopaque density gradient centrifugation and then cryopreserved in liquid nitrogen vapor phase. Analytical flow cytometry was used to check the purity and quantity of each magnetically sorted T cell population. Genomic DNA was isolated from every sorted fraction and measured by UV absorbance on a Nanodrop 2000c. What the study reported, not specific to this receptor: Larger estimated clonotype richness was generally found for naive subsets than for memory subsets. Incomplete sequencing was indicated by rarefaction of sorted-subset datasets, despite the large sequencing depth. Based on pairwise subsampling, the degree of clonotype sharing among donors was expected to be affected by sequencing depth. Around 5.4% of naive CD4, 3.5% of naive CD8, about 2.5% of memory CD4, and over 0.35% of memory CD8 clonotypes were shared across four donors. The genetic and exposure-history diversity represented was limited by the small number of donors. Sampling was limited to blood, and TCR repertoires in tissue likely differ from TCR repertoires in blood. Compared with non-shared clonotypes, the clonotypes found in all four sorted-subset donors had higher generation probabilities.

This chain joins TRBV5-1 to TRBJ2-3; TRBD2 is a weak D gene call, 5 bases matching. The clonotype originates from a man aged 25 to 40 in good health. The sequenced sample was naive CD4+ T cells sorted from blood. In the paper's terms, the cell subset or site label means: CD45RA+ positively selected. CDR3 loop: CASSLPRRAEDTQYF. The base sequence is TGCGCCAGCAGCTTGCCTCGGCGGGCCGAAGATACGCAGTATTTT.